Listed here is a single TCR beta chain. The antigen is unknown. These data come from a study of T cell responses to AZD1222 COVID-19 vaccine. Study-level results: A mostly white British donor set with more females was recruited, and clonal diversity was possibly underestimated.

Trimming stripped 4 bases from V and 5 bases from J, with 18 bases between. CDR3 size: 15 residues. Germline V gene data show CDR1 as SQVTM and CDR2 as ANQGSEA. The repertoire was sequenced with immunoSEQ multiplex PCR; TCRdb's copy has only in-frame clones and lacks some. The table shows 150,000 or so clones, with around 92% occurring only once. This sequence originates from an adult who received the AZD1222 COVID-19 vaccine. Here the sequenced sample was peripheral blood, taken 28 days after the second AZD1222 dose. This chain links TRBV29-1 with TRBJ2-1; D is possibly TRBD2 (6 bases). The CDR3 sequence: CSVGRGRTFDNEQFF. CDR3 bases: TGCAGCGTTGGGAGGGGAAGGACCTTTGACAATGAGCAGTTCTTC.